These 6 T cell receptor beta chains share one sample of origin, sequenced in a study of blood T cell repertoires in COVID-19. Libraries were prepared by immunoSEQ multiplex PCR; TCRdb keeps only in-frame clonotypes and omits some of them. The repertoire consists of around 250,000 clones, with 65% to 85% occurring once and the leading ten covering about 1.6%. The source material was peripheral blood. The origin of the receptors is a woman aged 40 to 55 who had recovered from COVID-19.

This clone occurred a few times. The chain uses TRBV18 and TRBJ2-1, with a possible D match to TRBD2 (5 bases). Trimming cost V 2 bases and J 12 bases, with 11 bases left between them. Germline CDR1 KGHSH, CDR2 LQKENI. The CDR3 is 12 residues long. This chain's CDR3 is CASSPEGSRQFF. CDR3 DNA: TGTGCCAGCTCACCAGAAGGGAGTAGGCAGTTCTTC.

The V and J genes are TRBV11-2 and TRBJ2-5; the match to TRBD2 covers 11 bases. Germline V gene sequence: CDR1 SGHAT, CDR2 FQNNGV. V trimming: 5 bases; J trimming: 2 bases; junction bases outside the gene matches: 4. The CDR3 runs to 15 residues. CDR3 nucleotide sequence: TGTGCCAGCAGCGAGCTAGCGGGGGGACAAGAGACCCAGTACTTC. Translating gives CASSELAGGQETQYF.

The chain is built from TRBV5-4 and TRBJ2-2, with a tentative D call TRBD2 (7 bases). The germline gives CDR1 SGHNT, CDR2 YYREEE (reference sequence). Trimming shortened V by 5 bases and J by 5 bases, and 16 bases separated the two germline ends. The CDR3 covers 15 residues. CDR3 loop: CASRWAGEGTGELFF. CDR3 bases: TGTGCCAGCAGATGGGCAGGGGAGGGGACCGGGGAGCTGTTTTTT.

The chain recombines TRBV4-1 with TRBJ1-2, with 12 bases aligning to TRBD1. The germline gives CDR1 MGHRA, CDR2 YSYEKL. The CDR3 totals 17 residues. V dropped 1 base and J dropped 1; count of bases not matched to a gene: 4. CDR3 sequence (DNA): TGCGCCAGCAGCCAAGTTGGGACAGGGGGCCTTAACTATGGCTACACCTTC. Translation gives CASSQVGTGGLNYGYTF.

The chain is built from TRBV30 and TRBJ2-7; 7 nucleotides agree with TRBD2. The trim removed 2 bases at V and 0 bases at J, leaving 7 bases unmatched. Germline loops: CDR1 GTSNPN, CDR2 SVGIG (reference sequence). The CDR3 runs to 15 residues. CDR3 residues: CAWSSPPGGSYEQYF. The CDR3 DNA sequence: TGTGCCTGGAGTAGCCCCCCGGGGGGCTCCTACGAGCAGTACTTC.

The chain uses TRBV25-1 and TRBJ2-5; 11 nucleotides align to TRBD2. The ends lost 6 bases at V and 5 bases at J; junction bases unmatched: 8. The length of the CDR3 is 15 residues. CDR1 is MGHDK and CDR2 is SYGVNS in the germline V gene. This CDR3 is CASSRSGGAQETQYF. The DNA of the CDR3 is TGTGCCAGCAGCCGTAGCGGGGGGGCGCAGGAGACCCAGTACTTC. Looking up the rest from reference TRBV25-1 and TRBJ2-5 gives the full variable domain: EADIYQTPRYLVIGTGKKITLECSQTMGHDKMYWYQQDPGMELHLIHYSYGVNSTEKGDLSSESTVSRIRTEHFPLTLESARPSHTSQYLCASSRSGGAQETQYFGPGTRLLVL.